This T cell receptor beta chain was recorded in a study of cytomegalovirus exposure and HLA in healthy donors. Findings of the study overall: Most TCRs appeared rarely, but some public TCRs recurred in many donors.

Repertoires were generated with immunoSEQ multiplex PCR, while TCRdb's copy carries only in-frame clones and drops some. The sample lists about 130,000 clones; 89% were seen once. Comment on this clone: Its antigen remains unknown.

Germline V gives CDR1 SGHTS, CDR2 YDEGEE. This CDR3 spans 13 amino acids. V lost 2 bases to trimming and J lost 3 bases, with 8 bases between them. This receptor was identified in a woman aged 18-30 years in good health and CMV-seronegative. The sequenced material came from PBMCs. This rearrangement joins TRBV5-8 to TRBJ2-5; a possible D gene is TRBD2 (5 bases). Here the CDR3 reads CASSLRGEETQYF. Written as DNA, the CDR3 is TGTGCCAGCAGCTTACGGGGTGAAGAGACCCAGTACTTC.